Listed below are T cell receptor beta chains from one sample, sequenced in a study of cytomegalovirus exposure and HLA in healthy donors. Clones were sequenced by immunoSEQ multiplex PCR, and TCRdb holds only the in-frame ones, with some missing. The sample consists of around 170,000 clones, 75% to 90% of them appearing once. The sequenced sample consisted of PBMCs. The origin of the receptors is a man aged 35 to 55 in good health and CMV-seropositive. Each CDR3 is given with its conserved first and last residue. A D gene is named only where the DNA matches it firmly. Rows give clone size only sometimes, using once, few, many, or a class for an expanded clone.

d_gene	abundance	v_gene	j_gene	len	CDR3aa	CDR3nt
TRBD1	few	TRBV2	TRBJ2-1	13	CASSWTGGNEQFF	TGTGCCAGCAGTTGGACAGGGGGAAATGAGCAGTTCTTC
TRBD2	.	TRBV4-3	TRBJ2-7	14	CASSQGGLADEQYF	TGCGCCAGCAGCCAAGGGGGACTAGCTGACGAGCAGTACTTC
.	.	TRBV5-1	TRBJ1-1	14	CASSFGLENTEAFF	TGCGCCAGCAGCTTTGGACTTGAAAACACTGAAGCTTTCTTT
TRBD2	.	TRBV27	TRBJ2-1	15	CASSPRGAGGGEQFF	TGTGCCAGCAGTCCCCGGGGGGCGGGGGGAGGGGAGCAGTTCTTC
.	.	TRBV29-1	TRBJ2-7	13	CSTVTGPSYEQYF	TGCAGCACCGTGACAGGACCCTCCTACGAGCAGTACTTC
.	.	TRBV4-3	TRBJ2-3	16	CASSQDRLGVTDTQYF	TGCGCCAGCAGCCAAGATCGTCTAGGGGTCACAGATACGCAGTATTTT
.	once	TRBV30	TRBJ1-4	12	CAQKTGIEKLFF	TGTGCCCAAAAGACCGGGATTGAAAAACTGTTTTTT
TRBD2	.	TRBV5-6	TRBJ2-3	17	CASSMGLAGGPGDTQYF	TGTGCCAGCAGCATGGGACTAGCGGGGGGGCCGGGAGATACGCAGTATTTT
.	.	TRBV30	TRBJ1-3	13	CASPRVPGNTIYF	TGTGCCTCTCCCAGGGTACCTGGAAACACCATATATTTT
.	.	TRBV10-3	TRBJ1-3	15	CAISYRDSNGNTIYF	TGTGCCATCAGTTACAGGGATTCGAACGGAAACACCATATATTTT
.	.	TRBV5-3	TRBJ1-5	14	CARSLDAQGQPQHF	TGTGCCAGAAGCTTGGACGCACAGGGACAGCCCCAGCATTTT
TRBD1	.	TRBV6-1	TRBJ1-5	17	CASSGVAGGRMNQPQHF	TGTGCCAGCAGTGGGGTCGCAGGGGGAAGAATGAATCAGCCCCAGCATTTT
.	.	TRBV7-9	TRBJ2-3	12	CASSFLTDTQYF	TGTGCCAGCAGCTTTCTCACAGATACGCAGTATTTT
TRBD1	.	TRBV27	TRBJ2-1	13	CASSLTGVREQFF	TGTGCCAGCAGTTTGACAGGGGTGCGTGAGCAGTTCTTC
.	.	TRBV19	TRBJ1-5	13	CASSEGIHQPQHF	TGTGCCTCTAGCGAGGGGATCCATCAGCCCCAGCATTTT
TRBD1	.	TRBV7-9	TRBJ2-7	15	CASSEVQGVLIEQYF	TGTGCCAGCAGCGAGGTACAGGGGGTGCTTATCGAGCAGTACTTC
.	.	TRBV5-1	TRBJ1-5	15	CASSHSTGSNQPQHF	TGCGCCAGCAGCCACTCGACGGGTAGCAATCAGCCCCAGCATTTT
.	.	TRBV7-9	TRBJ2-1	14	CASSLVWANNEQFF	TGTGCCAGCAGCTTAGTCTGGGCTAACAATGAGCAGTTCTTC
.	.	TRBV6-5	TRBJ1-5	13	CASSPNSNQPQHF	TGTGCCAGCAGTCCCAATAGCAATCAGCCCCAGCATTTT
TRBD1	.	TRBV18	TRBJ2-2	16	CASSTDRGPNTGELFF	TGTGCCAGCTCAACGGACAGGGGACCGAACACCGGGGAGCTGTTTTTT
TRBD2	.	TRBV11-2	TRBJ2-1	16	CASSLGTSAVYNEQFF	TGTGCCAGCAGCTTAGGGACTAGCGCGGTTTACAATGAGCAGTTCTTC
TRBD1	.	TRBV7-9	TRBJ2-5	16	CASSLVSRTGIETQYF	TGTGCCAGCAGCTTAGTATCCAGGACAGGGATAGAGACCCAGTACTTC
TRBD1	.	TRBV5-8	TRBJ1-5	18	CASSSGRRQGRSNQPQHF	TGTGCCAGCAGCTCTGGCCGTAGACAGGGGCGAAGCAATCAGCCCCAGCATTTT
TRBD1	once	TRBV27	TRBJ2-7	15	CASSLKGTVNYEQYF	TGTGCCAGCAGTTTAAAGGGGACAGTTAACTACGAGCAGTACTTC
.	.	TRBV4-3	TRBJ1-2	13	CASSQGGVDGYTF	TGCGCCAGCAGCCAAGGGGGAGTGGATGGCTACACCTTC
.	once	TRBV30	TRBJ1-1	12	CAWSSGGTEAFF	TGTGCCTGGAGTTCGGGAGGAACTGAAGCTTTCTTT
TRBD2	.	TRBV11-1	TRBJ2-3	16	CASSFQTSGYADTQYF	TGTGCCAGCAGCTTTCAGACTAGCGGCTACGCCGATACGCAGTATTTT
.	.	TRBV27	TRBJ2-7	13	CASSPGNGYEQYF	TGTGCCAGCAGTCCAGGGAATGGGTACGAGCAGTACTTC
TRBD1	.	TRBV28	TRBJ2-7	14	CASSLPQGADEQYF	TGTGCCAGCAGTTTGCCACAGGGGGCGGACGAGCAGTACTTC
TRBD1	.	TRBV27	TRBJ1-5	13	CASSPGQAGTQHF	TGTGCCAGCAGTCCAGGACAGGCTGGGACCCAGCATTTT
.	once	TRBV19	TRBJ1-2	14	CASSGQGWGYGYTF	TGTGCCAGTAGCGGTCAGGGGTGGGGCTATGGCTACACCTTC
TRBD2	.	TRBV9	TRBJ2-7	14	CASSFRDYSYEQYF	TGTGCCAGCAGCTTCCGGGACTACTCCTACGAGCAGTACTTC
.	once	TRBV9	TRBJ2-1	15	CASSVGAGAYNEQFF	TGTGCCAGCAGCGTGGGGGCCGGTGCCTACAATGAGCAGTTCTTC
.	few	TRBV28	TRBJ2-3	16	CASSPARGMLPDTQYF	TGTGCCAGCAGCCCAGCACGGGGGATGCTCCCAGATACGCAGTATTTT
.	.	TRBV4-1	TRBJ2-3	17	CASSLIQTGPHGDTQYF	TGCGCCAGCAGCCTCATCCAAACAGGGCCCCATGGAGATACGCAGTATTTT
TRBD1	.	TRBV5-4	TRBJ1-6	15	CASSVPGTGGSPLHF	TGTGCCAGCAGCGTGCCCGGGACAGGGGGCTCACCCCTCCACTTT
.	few	TRBV19	TRBJ1-4	15	CASSIRGTTNEKLFF	TGTGCCAGTAGTATTCGCGGAACAACTAATGAAAAACTGTTTTTT
TRBD2	few	TRBV6-6	TRBJ2-7	15	CASSSLAGVNYEQYF	TGTGCCAGCAGCAGTCTAGCGGGGGTGAACTACGAGCAGTACTTC
.	.	TRBV4-2	TRBJ2-1	15	CASSQDPATYNEQFF	TGTGCCAGCAGCCAAGACCCCGCTACCTACAATGAGCAGTTCTTC
TRBD1	.	TRBV5-6	TRBJ2-2	16	CASSLGTGGGTGELFF	TGTGCCAGCAGCTTGGGGACAGGGGGAGGCACCGGGGAGCTGTTTTTT
.	.	TRBV4-3	TRBJ2-7	14	CASSHYRAGYEQYF	TGCGCCAGCAGCCACTACAGGGCGGGCTACGAGCAGTACTTC
TRBD1	.	TRBV30	TRBJ2-1	14	CAWEPGTGNNEQFF	TGTGCCTGGGAACCCGGGACAGGGAACAATGAGCAGTTCTTC
TRBD1	.	TRBV9	TRBJ2-5	15	CASSPRQGGRKTQYF	TGTGCCAGCAGCCCTCGACAGGGTGGAAGGAAGACCCAGTACTTC
.	.	TRBV10-3	TRBJ1-1	13	CAISDRGNTEAFF	TGTGCCATCAGTGATAGAGGGAACACTGAAGCTTTCTTT
.	.	TRBV14	TRBJ1-1	15	CASSQDPAGKTEAFF	TGTGCCAGCAGCCAAGATCCGGCGGGGAAGACTGAAGCTTTCTTT
TRBD1	.	TRBV19	TRBJ2-5	15	CASSVGQAEQETQYF	TGTGCCAGTAGTGTCGGACAGGCCGAACAAGAGACCCAGTACTTC
.	once	TRBV11-2	TRBJ2-7	13	CASSLVIIYEQYF	TGTGCCAGCAGCTTAGTAATTATATACGAGCAGTACTTC
.	.	TRBV19	TRBJ1-3	16	CASSIVSHFSGNTIYF	TGTGCCAGTAGTATAGTGAGCCACTTCTCTGGAAACACCATATATTTT
TRBD1	.	TRBV5-6	TRBJ2-3	18	CASSSILSDRESTDTQYF	TGTGCCAGCAGCTCCATCCTAAGCGACAGGGAAAGCACAGATACGCAGTATTTT
TRBD2	.	TRBV9	TRBJ2-1	15	CASSISGGSYNEQFF	TGTGCCAGCAGCATAAGCGGGGGCTCCTACAATGAGCAGTTCTTC
TRBD1	.	TRBV28	TRBJ2-4	15	CASSLYRGIKNIQYF	TGTGCCAGCAGTTTATACAGGGGGATCAAAAACATTCAGTACTTC
TRBD1	.	TRBV7-6	TRBJ1-4	17	CASSLTQETGLNEKLFF	TGTGCCAGCAGTCTTACCCAGGAGACAGGGCTTAATGAAAAACTGTTTTTT
TRBD2	.	TRBV5-6	TRBJ2-1	12	CASRIGGSGQFF	TGTGCCAGCCGCATCGGGGGGAGCGGGCAGTTCTTC
.	few	TRBV14	TRBJ1-5	15	CASSAPGESNQPQHF	TGTGCCAGCAGTGCACCGGGGGAAAGCAATCAGCCCCAGCATTTT
.	once	TRBV2	TRBJ1-4	15	CASSEAEGGGEKLFF	TGTGCCAGCAGTGAAGCGGAAGGGGGGGGTGAAAAACTGTTTTTT
TRBD1	.	TRBV6-6	TRBJ1-2	13	CASRARGEGGYTF	TGTGCCAGCAGGGCCAGGGGGGAAGGCGGCTACACCTTC
.	once	TRBV9	TRBJ2-7	14	CASSRQSASYEQYF	TGTGCCAGCAGCCGACAGTCCGCCTCCTACGAGCAGTACTTC
.	.	TRBV19	TRBJ2-2	13	CASSTQSTGELFF	TGTGCCAGTAGTACCCAGTCCACCGGGGAGCTGTTTTTT
TRBD1	few	TRBV7-9	TRBJ1-1	16	CASSPRDRGGDTEAFF	TGTGCCAGCAGCCCCCGGGACAGGGGTGGAGACACTGAAGCTTTCTTT
TRBD2	few	TRBV6-4	TRBJ2-3	16	CASSILAGVSTDTQYF	TGTGCCAGCAGTATACTAGCGGGGGTTTCCACAGATACGCAGTATTTT